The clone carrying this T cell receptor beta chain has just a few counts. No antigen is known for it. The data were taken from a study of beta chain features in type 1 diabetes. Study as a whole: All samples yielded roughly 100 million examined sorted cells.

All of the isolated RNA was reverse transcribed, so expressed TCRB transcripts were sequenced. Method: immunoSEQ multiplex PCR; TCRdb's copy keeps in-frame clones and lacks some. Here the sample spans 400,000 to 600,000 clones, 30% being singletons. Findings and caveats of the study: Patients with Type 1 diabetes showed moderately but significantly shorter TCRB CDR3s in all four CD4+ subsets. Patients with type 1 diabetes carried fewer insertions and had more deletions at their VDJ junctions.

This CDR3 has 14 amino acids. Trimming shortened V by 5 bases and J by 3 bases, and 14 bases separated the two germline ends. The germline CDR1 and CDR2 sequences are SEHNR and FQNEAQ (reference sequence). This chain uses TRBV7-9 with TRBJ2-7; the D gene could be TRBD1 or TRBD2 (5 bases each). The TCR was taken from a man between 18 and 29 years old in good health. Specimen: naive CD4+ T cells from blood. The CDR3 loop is CASSPRGASYEQYF. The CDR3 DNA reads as TGTGCCAGCAGCCCACGAGGGGCGAGCTACGAGCAGTACTTC.